This TCR beta chain is drawn from a study of T cell repertoires in cytomegalovirus infection. At the level of the study: A matching HLA type, together with CMV infection, was signaled by public TCR beta signatures.

The CDR3 has 14 residues. CDR1 is SGHAT, CDR2 FQNNGV, per germline. The V segment lost 5 bases and the J segment 3 bases; nucleotides outside the gene matches: 5. This clonotype was seen a few times. Antigen unknown. TCRdb passed the reads through MiXCR, listing each CDR3 protein once. The sample yields over 300,000 distinct CDR3 sequences, around 9.5% seen once. Study-level points and caveats: Ex vivo, HLA-C-restricted CMV-specific TCR beta clonotypes prevailed over the rest of the response. Cumulated frequencies of public TCR beta families served to identify carriers of CMV plus the relevant HLA.

The specimen sequenced was PBMCs. This receptor was obtained from a human donor in good health (CMV status not recorded). Some clones in this sample may be carry-over from other donors' samples. The chain links TRBV11-2 to TRBJ2-3; 7 nucleotides align to TRBD1. The DNA for the CDR3 is TGTGCCAGCAGCGCTCGACAGGGAACAGATACGCAGTATTTT. Its protein product is CASSARQGTDTQYF.